The T cell receptor (beta chain) under discussion was sequenced for a study of OX40 agonist ivuxolimab in advanced cancers. Overall study context: Of the participants, 35% to 50% had some prior anti-PD-1, anti-PD-L1 or anti-CTLA-4 therapy, which was allowed. One hepatocellular carcinoma and a couple of cutaneous melanoma patients partially responded. Study-wide findings and caveats: Expanded clones were, on average, more numerous in CD8+ T cells than in CD4+. Those patients achieving a partial response at 0.1-3.0 mg/kg showed among the lowest clonal expansion.

The method was immunoSEQ multiplex PCR; TCRdb's version includes in-frame clones alone and lacks a portion of them. The data hold 45,000 to 55,000 clones, with approximately 84% observed a single time. The V and J ends lost 6 bases and 10 bases respectively, with 19 bases between them. Germline CDR1 is MNHEY and CDR2 is SVGAGI. CDR3 length equals 15 residues. As regards this clone: Its antigen remains unknown.

The V and J genes are TRBV6-5 and TRBJ1-6, with D tentatively TRBD1 (5 bases). Sequenced material: CD4+ or CD8+ T cells sorted from blood, taken in a trial of the OX40 agonist ivuxolimab. This receptor was identified in an adult with an advanced solid tumor such as melanoma, head and neck, liver or kidney cancer. The DNA of the CDR3 is TGTGCCAGCAGATTCTTAGGGCCGGGGGGATCACCCCTCCACTTT. Protein: CASRFLGPGGSPLHF.